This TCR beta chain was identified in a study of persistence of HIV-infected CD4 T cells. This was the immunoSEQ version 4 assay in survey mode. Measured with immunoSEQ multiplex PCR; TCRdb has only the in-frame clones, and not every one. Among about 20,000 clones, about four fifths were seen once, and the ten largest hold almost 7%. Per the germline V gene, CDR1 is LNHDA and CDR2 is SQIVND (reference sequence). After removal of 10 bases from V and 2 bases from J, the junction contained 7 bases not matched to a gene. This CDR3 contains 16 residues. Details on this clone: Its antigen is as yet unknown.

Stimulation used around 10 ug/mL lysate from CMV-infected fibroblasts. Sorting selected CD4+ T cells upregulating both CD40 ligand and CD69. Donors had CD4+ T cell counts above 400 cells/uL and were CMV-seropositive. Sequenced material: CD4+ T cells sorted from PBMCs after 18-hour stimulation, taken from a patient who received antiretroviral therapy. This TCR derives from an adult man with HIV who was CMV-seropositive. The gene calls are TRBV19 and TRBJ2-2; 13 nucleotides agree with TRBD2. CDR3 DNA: TGTGCCACAGGACTAGCGGGGGCCCCCAACACCGGGGAGCTGTTTTTT. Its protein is CATGLAGAPNTGELFF.